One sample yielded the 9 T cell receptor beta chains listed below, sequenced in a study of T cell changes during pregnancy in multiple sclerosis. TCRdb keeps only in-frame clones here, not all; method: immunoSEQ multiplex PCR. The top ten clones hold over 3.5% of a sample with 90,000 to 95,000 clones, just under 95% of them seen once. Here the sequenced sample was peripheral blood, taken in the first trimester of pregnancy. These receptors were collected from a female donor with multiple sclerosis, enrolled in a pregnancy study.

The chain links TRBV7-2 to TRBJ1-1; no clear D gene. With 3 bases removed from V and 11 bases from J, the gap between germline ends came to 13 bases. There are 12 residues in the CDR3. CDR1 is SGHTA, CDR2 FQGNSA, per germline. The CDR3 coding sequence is TGTGCCAGCAGCTTGGGAGCCCCGGTCGCTTTCTTT. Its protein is CASSLGAPVAFF. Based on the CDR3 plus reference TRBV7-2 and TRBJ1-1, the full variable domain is GAGVSQSPSNKVTEKGKDVELRCDPISGHTALYWYRQSLGQGLEFLIYFQGNSAPDKSGLPSDRFSAERTGGSVSTLTIQRTQQEDSAVYLCASSLGAPVAFFGQGTRLTVV.

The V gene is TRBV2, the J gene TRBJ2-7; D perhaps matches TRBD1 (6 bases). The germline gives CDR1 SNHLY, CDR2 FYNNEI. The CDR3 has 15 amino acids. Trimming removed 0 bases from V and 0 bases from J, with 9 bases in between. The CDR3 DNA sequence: TGTGCCAGCAGTGAAGCGTGGGGGCTCTCCTACGAGCAGTACTTC. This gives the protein CASSEAWGLSYEQYF.

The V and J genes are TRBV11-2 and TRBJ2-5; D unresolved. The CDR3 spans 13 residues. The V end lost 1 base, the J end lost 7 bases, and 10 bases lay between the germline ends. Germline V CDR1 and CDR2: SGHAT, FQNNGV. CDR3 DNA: TGTGCCAGCAGCTTAGGGTGGTCGGGGACCCAGTACTTC. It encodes CASSLGWSGTQYF.

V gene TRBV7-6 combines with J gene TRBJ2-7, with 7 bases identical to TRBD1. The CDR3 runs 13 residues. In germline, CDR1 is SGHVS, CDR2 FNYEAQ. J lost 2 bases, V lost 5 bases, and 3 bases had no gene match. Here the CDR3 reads CASSTGQTYEQYF. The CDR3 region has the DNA TGTGCCAGCAGCACGGGACAGACCTACGAGCAGTACTTC.

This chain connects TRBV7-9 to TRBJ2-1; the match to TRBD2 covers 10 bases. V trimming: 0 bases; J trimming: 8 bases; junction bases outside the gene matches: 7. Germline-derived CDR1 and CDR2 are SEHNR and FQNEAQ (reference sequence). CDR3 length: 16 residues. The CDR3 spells CASSLAFPSGGDEQFF. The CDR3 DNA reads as TGTGCCAGCAGCTTAGCTTTTCCCAGCGGGGGGGATGAGCAGTTCTTC.

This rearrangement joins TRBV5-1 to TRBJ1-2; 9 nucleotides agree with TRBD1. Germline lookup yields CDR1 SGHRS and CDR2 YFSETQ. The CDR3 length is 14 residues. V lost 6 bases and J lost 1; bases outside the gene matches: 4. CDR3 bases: TGCGCCAGCACGACAGGGGGTGTTAACTATGGCTACACCTTC. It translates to CASTTGGVNYGYTF.

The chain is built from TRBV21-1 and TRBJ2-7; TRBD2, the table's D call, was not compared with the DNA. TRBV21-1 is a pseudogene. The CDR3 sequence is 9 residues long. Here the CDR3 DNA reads TGTGCCAGCATATTCCAGCAGTACTTC. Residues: CASIFQQYF.

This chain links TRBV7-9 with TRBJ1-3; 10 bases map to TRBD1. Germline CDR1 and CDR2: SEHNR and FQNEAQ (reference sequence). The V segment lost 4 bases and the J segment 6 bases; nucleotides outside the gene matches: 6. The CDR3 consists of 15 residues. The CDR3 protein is CASSSGQGTANTIYF. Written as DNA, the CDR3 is TGTGCCAGCAGCTCGGGACAGGGGACGGCAAACACCATATATTTT. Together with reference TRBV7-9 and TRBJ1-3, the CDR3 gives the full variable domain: DTGVSQNPRHKITKRGQNVTFRCDPISEHNRLYWYRQTLGQGPEFLTYFQNEAQLEKSRLLSDRFSAERPKGSFSTLEIQRTEQGDSAMYLCASSSGQGTANTIYFGEGSWLTVV.

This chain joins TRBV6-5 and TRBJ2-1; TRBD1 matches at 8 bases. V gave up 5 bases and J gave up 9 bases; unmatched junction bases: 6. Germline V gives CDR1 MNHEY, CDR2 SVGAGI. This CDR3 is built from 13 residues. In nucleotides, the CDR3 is TGTGCCAGCAGTGACAGGGGCCCTCTTGAGCAGTTCTTC. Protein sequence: CASSDRGPLEQFF.